This T cell receptor (beta chain) was obtained from a study of CD8 T cells in ankylosing spondylitis. One entry per CDR3 protein results from TCRdb running MiXCR on the 5' RACE reads. Here the sample spans about 160,000 distinct CDR3 sequences, approximately 20% being singletons. V was clipped by 6 bases and J by 4 bases, with 13 bases between them. The CDR3 is 15 amino acids. Germline assignment: CDR1 SEHNR and CDR2 FQNEAQ (reference sequence). Study-wide findings and caveats: Relatively scarce in peripheral blood, disease-linked clones were CD8+.

This clonotype was detected a few times. The target antigen is unknown. The chain recombines TRBV7-9 with TRBJ2-6; a possible D gene is TRBD1 (6 bases). The specimen sequenced was blood, either unsorted or a sorted T cell fraction (not recorded which). The TCR sequence derives from a male donor with ankylosing spondylitis or in good health (not recorded which). CDR3 region: CASRPSGAGANVLTF. CDR3 in DNA: TGTGCCAGCAGACCCTCAGGGGCGGGGGCCAACGTCCTGACTTTC.